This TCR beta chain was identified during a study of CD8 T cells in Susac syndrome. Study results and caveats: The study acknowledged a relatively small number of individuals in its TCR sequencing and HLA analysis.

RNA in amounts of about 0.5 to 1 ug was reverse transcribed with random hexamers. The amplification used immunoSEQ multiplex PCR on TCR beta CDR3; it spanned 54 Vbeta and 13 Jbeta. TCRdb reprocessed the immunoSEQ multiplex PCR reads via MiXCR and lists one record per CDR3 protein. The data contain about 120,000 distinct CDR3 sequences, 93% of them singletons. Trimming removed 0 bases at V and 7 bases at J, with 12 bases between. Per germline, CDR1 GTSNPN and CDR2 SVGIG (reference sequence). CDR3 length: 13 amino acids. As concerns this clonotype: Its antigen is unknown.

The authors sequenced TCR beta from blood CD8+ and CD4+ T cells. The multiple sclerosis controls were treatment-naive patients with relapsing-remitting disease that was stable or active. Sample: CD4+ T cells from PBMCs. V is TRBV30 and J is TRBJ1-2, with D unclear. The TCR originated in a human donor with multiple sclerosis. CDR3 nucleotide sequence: TGTGCCTGGAGTGTCGGAGGGAAGACTGGCTACACCTTC. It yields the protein CAWSVGGKTGYTF.